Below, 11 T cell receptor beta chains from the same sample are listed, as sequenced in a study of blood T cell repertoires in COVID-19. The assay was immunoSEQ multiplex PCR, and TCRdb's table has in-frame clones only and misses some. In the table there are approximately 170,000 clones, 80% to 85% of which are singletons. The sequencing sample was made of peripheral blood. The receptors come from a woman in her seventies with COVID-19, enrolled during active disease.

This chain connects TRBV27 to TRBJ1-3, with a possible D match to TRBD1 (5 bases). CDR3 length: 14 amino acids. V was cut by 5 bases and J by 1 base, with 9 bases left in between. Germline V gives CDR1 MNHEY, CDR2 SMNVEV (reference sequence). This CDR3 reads CASSTRVSGNTIYF. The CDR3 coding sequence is TGTGCCAGCAGTACCAGGGTTTCTGGAAACACCATATATTTT.

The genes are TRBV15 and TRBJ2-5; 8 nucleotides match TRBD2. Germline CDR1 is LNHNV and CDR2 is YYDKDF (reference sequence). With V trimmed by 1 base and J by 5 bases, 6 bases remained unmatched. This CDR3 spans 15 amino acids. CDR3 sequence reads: CATSRVSGKFETQYF. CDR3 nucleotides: TGTGCCACCAGCAGAGTTAGCGGGAAATTTGAGACCCAGTACTTC.

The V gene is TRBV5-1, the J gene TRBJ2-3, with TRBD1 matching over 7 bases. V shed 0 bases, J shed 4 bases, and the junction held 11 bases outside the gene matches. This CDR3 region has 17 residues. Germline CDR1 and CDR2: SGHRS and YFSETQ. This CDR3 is CASSLEMRGPPPDTQYF. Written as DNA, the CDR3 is TGCGCCAGCAGCTTGGAAATGAGGGGGCCGCCTCCAGATACGCAGTATTTT.

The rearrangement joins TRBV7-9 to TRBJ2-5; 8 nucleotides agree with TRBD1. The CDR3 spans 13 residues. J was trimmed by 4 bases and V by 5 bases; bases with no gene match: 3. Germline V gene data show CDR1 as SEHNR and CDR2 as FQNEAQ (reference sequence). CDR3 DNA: TGTGCCAGCAGCCCCACAGGGGGAGAGACCCAGTACTTC. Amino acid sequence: CASSPTGGETQYF.

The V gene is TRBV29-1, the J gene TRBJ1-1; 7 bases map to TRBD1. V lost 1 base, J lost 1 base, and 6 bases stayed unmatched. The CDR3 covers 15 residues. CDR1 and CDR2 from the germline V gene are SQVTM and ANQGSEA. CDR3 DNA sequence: TGCAGCGTTGAAGGTTCCGGACAGGAGAACACTGAAGCTTTCTTT. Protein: CSVEGSGQENTEAFF.

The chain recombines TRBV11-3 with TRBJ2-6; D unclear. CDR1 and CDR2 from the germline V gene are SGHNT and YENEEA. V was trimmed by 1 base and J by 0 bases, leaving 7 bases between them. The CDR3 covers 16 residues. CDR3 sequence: CASSLGGFSGANVLTF. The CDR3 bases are TGTGCCAGCAGCTTAGGCGGTTTCTCTGGGGCCAACGTCCTGACTTTC. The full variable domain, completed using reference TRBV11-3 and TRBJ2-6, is EAGVVQSPRYKIIEKKQPVAFWCNPISGHNTLYWYLQNLGQGPELLIRYENEEAVDDSQLPKDRFSAERLKGVDSTLKIQPAELGDSAVYLCASSLGGFSGANVLTFGAGSRLTVL.

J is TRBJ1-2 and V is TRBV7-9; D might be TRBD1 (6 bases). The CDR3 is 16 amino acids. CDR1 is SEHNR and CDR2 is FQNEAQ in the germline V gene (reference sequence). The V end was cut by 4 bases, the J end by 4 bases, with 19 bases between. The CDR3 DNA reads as TGTGCCAGCAGCTCCGCAACGGGGGGCGCCTTCTATGGCTACACCTTC. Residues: CASSSATGGAFYGYTF.

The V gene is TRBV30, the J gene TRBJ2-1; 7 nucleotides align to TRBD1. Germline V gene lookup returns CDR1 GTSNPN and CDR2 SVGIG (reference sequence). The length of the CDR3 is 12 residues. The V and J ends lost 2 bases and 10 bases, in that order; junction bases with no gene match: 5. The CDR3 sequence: CAWSRQGVEQFF. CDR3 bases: TGTGCCTGGAGTCGACAGGGCGTCGAGCAGTTCTTC. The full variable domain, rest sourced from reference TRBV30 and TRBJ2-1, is SQTIHQWPATLVQPVGSPLSLECTVEGTSNPNLYWYRQAAGRGLQLLFYSVGIGQISSEVPQNLSASRPQDRQFILSSKKLLLSDSGFYLCAWSRQGVEQFFGPGTRLTVL.

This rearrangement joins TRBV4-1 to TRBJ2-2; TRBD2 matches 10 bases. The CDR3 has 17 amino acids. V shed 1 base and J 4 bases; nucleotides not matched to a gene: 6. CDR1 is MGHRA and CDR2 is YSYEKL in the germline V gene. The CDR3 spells CASSQVLAGVSTGELFF. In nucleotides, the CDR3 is TGCGCCAGCAGCCAAGTGCTAGCGGGAGTCAGCACCGGGGAGCTGTTTTTT.

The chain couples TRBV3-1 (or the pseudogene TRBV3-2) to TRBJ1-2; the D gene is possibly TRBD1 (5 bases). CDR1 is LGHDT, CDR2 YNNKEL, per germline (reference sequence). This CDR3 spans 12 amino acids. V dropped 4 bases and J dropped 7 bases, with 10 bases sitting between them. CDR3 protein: CASSRIGGGYTF. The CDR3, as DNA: TGTGCCAGCAGCCGCATCGGGGGTGGCTACACCTTC.

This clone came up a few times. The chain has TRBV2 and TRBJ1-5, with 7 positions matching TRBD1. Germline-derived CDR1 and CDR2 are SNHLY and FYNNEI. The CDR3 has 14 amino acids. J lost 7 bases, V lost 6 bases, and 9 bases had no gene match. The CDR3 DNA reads TGTGCCAGCAGGGGCGGACAGGTCGGCCAGCCCCAGCATTTT. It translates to CASRGGQVGQPQHF.